This TCR beta chain is from a study of regulatory T cells in long-lasting Graves disease. CDR3 length: 14 amino acids. Deletions cut 1 base from V and 5 bases from J, with 8 bases between. In germline, CDR1 is LGHDT, CDR2 YNNKEL (reference sequence). Time point specified: persistent/refractory GD, antithyroid drugs over 5 years with positive TRAb. Construction of the TCR library relied on RNA isolated from PBMCs. Patients with Graves' disease were diagnosed by American Thyroid Association guidelines. This clonotype was found many times. The authors built TCR beta libraries using iRepertoire HTBI primers and Arm-PCR of CDR3 regions. Each CDR3 protein is one row after TCRdb ran MiXCR on the multiplex PCR reads. This sample has some 300,000 distinct CDR3 sequences; more than 20% occur once, and the top ten carry roughly 56%.

V and J are TRBV3-1 and TRBJ2-2, with D possibly being TRBD2 (6 bases). The source material was peripheral blood mononuclear cells (PBMCs), sampled when the disease was refractory, from a patient treated with antithyroid drugs. The receptor was derived from a female donor with Graves disease. The CDR3 nucleotides are TGTGCCAGCAGCCAAGCGGGGGAAACCGGGGAGCTGTTTTTT. Its translation is CASSQAGETGELFF.